This T cell receptor (beta chain) appears in the sequencing data of a study of shared clonotypes between healthy human individuals. At the level of the study: Per donor, CD8 memory used one plate, CD8 naive used two, CD4 memory used three and CD4 naive used three.

Libraries were prepared by immunoSEQ multiplex PCR; TCRdb keeps only in-frame clonotypes and omits some of them. The table records about 1 million clones, approximately 72% of them present only once. CD45RA+ naive and CD45RA-negative memory subsets were separated from CD4+ cells. Germline V CDR1 and CDR2: SGHRS, YFSETQ. CDR3 size: 12 residues. V was shortened by 5 bases and J by 3 bases, with 8 bases between the two germline ends. Material: memory CD4+ T cells sorted from blood. Subset given: CD45RA-negative fraction. V gene TRBV5-1 combines with J gene TRBJ2-5; tentative D call: TRBD2 (5 bases). This TCR was sampled from a man aged 18 to 29 in good health. CDR3 coding DNA: TGCGCCAGCAGGAGGGCAGAAGAGACCCAGTACTTC. The encoded protein is CASRRAEETQYF.